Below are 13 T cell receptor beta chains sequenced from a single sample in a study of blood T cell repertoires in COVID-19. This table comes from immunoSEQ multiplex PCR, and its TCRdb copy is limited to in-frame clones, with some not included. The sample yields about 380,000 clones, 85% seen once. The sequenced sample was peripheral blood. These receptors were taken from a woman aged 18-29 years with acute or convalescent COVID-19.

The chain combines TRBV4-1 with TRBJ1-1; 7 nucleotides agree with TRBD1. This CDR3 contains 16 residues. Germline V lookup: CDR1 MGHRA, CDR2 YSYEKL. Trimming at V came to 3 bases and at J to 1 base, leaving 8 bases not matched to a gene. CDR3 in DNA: TGCGCCAGCAGCCACGCAGACGGGACAGCGAACACTGAAGCTTTCTTT. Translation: CASSHADGTANTEAFF.

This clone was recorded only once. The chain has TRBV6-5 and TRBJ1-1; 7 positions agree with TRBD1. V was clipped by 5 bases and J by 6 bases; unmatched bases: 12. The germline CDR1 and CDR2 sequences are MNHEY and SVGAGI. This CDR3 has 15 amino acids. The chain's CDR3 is CASSPRQGGPAEAFF. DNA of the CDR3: TGTGCCAGCAGTCCCCGACAGGGAGGACCCGCTGAAGCTTTCTTT.

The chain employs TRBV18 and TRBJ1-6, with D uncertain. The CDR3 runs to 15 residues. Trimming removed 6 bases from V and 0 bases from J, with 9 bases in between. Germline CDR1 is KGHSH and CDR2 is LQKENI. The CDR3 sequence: CASSLGGSYNSPLHF. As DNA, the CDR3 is TGTGCCAGCTCCCTCGGCGGCTCCTATAATTCACCCCTCCACTTT.

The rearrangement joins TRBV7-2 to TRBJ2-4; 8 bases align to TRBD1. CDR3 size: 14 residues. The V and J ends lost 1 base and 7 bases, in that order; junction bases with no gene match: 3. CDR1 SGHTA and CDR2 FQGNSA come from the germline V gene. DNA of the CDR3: TGTGCCAGCAGCTTAGGGCAGGGGGCGAACATTCAGTACTTC. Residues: CASSLGQGANIQYF.

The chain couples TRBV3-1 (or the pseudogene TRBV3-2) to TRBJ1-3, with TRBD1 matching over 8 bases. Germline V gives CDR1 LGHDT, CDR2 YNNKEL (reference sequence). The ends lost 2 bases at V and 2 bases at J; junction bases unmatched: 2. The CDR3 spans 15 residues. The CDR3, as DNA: TGTGCCAGCAGCCAAACGACAGGGGCTGGAAACACCATATATTTT. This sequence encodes CASSQTTGAGNTIYF.

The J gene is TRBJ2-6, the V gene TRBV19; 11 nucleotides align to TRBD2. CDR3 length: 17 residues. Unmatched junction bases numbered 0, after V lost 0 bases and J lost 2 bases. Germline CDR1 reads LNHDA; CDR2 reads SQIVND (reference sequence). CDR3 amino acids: CASSIDSGGAGANVLTF. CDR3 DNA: TGTGCCAGTAGTATAGATAGCGGGGGGGCTGGGGCCAACGTCCTGACTTTC.

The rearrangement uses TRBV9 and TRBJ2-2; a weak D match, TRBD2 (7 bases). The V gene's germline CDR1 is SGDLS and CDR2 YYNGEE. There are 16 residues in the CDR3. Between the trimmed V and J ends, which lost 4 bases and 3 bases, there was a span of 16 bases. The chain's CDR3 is CASSLRGGLDTGELFF. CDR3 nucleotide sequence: TGTGCCAGCAGCCTTAGGGGGGGGCTGGACACCGGGGAGCTGTTTTTT.

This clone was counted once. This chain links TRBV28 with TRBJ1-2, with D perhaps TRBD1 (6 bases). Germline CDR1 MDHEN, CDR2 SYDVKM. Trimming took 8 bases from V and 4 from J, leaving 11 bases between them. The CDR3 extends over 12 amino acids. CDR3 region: CASWDMPYGYTF. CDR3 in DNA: TGTGCCAGCTGGGACATGCCCTATGGCTACACCTTC.

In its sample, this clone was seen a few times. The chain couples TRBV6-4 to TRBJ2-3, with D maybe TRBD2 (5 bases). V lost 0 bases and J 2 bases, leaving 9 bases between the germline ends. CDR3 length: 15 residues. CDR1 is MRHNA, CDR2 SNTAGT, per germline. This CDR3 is CASSDSVGATDTQYF. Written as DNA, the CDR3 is TGTGCCAGCAGTGACTCGGTGGGAGCCACAGATACGCAGTATTTT.

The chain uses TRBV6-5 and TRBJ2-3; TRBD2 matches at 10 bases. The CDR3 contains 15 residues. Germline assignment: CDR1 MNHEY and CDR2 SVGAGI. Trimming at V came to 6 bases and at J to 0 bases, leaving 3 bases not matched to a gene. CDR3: CASSKREGSTDTQYF. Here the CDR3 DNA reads TGTGCCAGCAGCAAGCGGGAGGGCAGCACAGATACGCAGTATTTT.

CDR3 coding DNA: TGTGCCAGCAGCTACCCCCCTTTACTGGGAGGAGAGACCCAGTACTTC. Translated, it gives CASSYPPLLGGETQYF. V usage is TRBV7-8 and J usage is TRBJ2-5; maybe TRBD2 (6 bases). The CDR3 totals 16 residues. The V and J ends lost 4 bases and 4 bases respectively, with 19 bases between them. Per the germline V gene, CDR1 is SGHVS and CDR2 is FQNEAQ.

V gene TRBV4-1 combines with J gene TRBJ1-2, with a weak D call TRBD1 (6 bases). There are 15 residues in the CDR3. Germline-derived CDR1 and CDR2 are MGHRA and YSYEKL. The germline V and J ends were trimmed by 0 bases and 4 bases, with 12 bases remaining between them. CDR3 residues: CASSQEGRGSYGYTF. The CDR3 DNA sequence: TGCGCCAGCAGCCAAGAAGGCAGGGGCAGCTATGGCTACACCTTC.

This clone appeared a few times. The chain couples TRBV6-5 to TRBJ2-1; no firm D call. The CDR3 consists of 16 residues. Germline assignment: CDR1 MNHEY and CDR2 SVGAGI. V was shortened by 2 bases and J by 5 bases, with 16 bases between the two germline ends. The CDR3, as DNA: TGTGCCAGCAGTTACGCTGACACCGAGATCAACAATGAGCAGTTCTTC. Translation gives CASSYADTEINNEQFF.